Below, 8 T cell receptor beta chains from the same sample are listed, as sequenced in a study of cytotoxic CD8 clonotypes in ibrutinib-treated CLL. Method: immunoSEQ multiplex PCR; TCRdb's copy keeps in-frame clones and lacks some. This table has 150,000 to 200,000 clones, about 88% appearing once. The sample in question was PBMCs, obtained at disease progression, from a patient treated with ibrutinib. These receptors all stem from a human donor with chronic lymphocytic leukemia.

The CDR3 sequence is CASSQDVSGRSPYEQYF. CDR3 DNA: TGTGCCAGCAGCCAAGATGTTAGCGGGAGGTCCCCCTACGAGCAGTACTTC. The rearrangement joins TRBV4-2 to TRBJ2-7; 10 bases fit TRBD2. CDR1 LGHNA and CDR2 YNFKEQ come from the germline V gene. The CDR3 is 17 residues long. J lost 2 bases, V lost 0 bases, and 7 bases had no gene match.

This clone was seen a handful of times. The chain employs TRBV7-2 and TRBJ1-4; D might be TRBD1 (6 bases). Looked up from germline, CDR1 is SGHTA and CDR2 is FQGNSA. CDR3 length equals 15 residues. The V end was cut by 1 base, the J end by 6 bases, with 12 bases between. The CDR3, as DNA: TGTGCCAGCAGCTTAGTAGGGGGGCTCTATGAAAAACTGTTTTTT. Translating gives CASSLVGGLYEKLFF. Full variable domain (rest looked up from reference TRBV7-2 and TRBJ1-4): GAGVSQSPSNKVTEKGKDVELRCDPISGHTALYWYRQSLGQGLEFLIYFQGNSAPDKSGLPSDRFSAERTGGSVSTLTIQRTQQEDSAVYLCASSLVGGLYEKLFFGSGTQLSVL.

The V and J genes are TRBV19 and TRBJ1-1; D perhaps matches TRBD1 (5 bases). V was pared by 6 bases and J by 3 bases, with 11 bases between. The CDR3 extends over 13 amino acids. Germline assignment: CDR1 LNHDA and CDR2 SQIVND (reference sequence). As DNA, the CDR3 is TGTGCCAGTAGACGGGGGATCGACACTGAAGCTTTCTTT. Its translation is CASRRGIDTEAFF. Full variable domain (remainder filled in from reference TRBV19 and TRBJ1-1): DGGITQSPKYLFRKEGQNVTLSCEQNLNHDAMYWYRQDPGQGLRLIYYSQIVNDFQKGDIAEGYSVSREKKESFPLTVTSAQKNPTAFYLCASRRGIDTEAFFGQGTRLTVV.

V and J are TRBV30 and TRBJ1-2; D remains ambiguous. The CDR3 length is 12 residues. Germline-derived CDR1 and CDR2 are GTSNPN and SVGIG (reference sequence). Trimming left V 3 bases short and J 7 bases short, with 12 bases between. The CDR3 DNA reads as TGTGCCTGGAGGGAAGGGAGAGGTGGCTACACCTTC. Translated, it gives CAWREGRGGYTF.

The CDR3 reads CASSWDRGTEAFF. DNA of the CDR3: TGTGCCAGTAGTTGGGACAGGGGCACTGAAGCTTTCTTT. The genes are TRBV19 and TRBJ1-1; the match to TRBD1 covers 10 bases. The CDR3 spans 13 residues. The germline V gene has CDR1 LNHDA and CDR2 SQIVND (reference sequence). J was trimmed by 4 bases and V by 5 bases; bases with no gene match: 1.

The CDR3 nucleotides are TGTGCCAGCAGCTTTCGCGGGGGCACAGATACGCAGTATTTT. This sequence encodes CASSFRGGTDTQYF. The gene calls are TRBV7-6 and TRBJ2-3; D is possibly TRBD2 (6 bases). CDR3 length equals 14 residues. The germline V gene has CDR1 SGHVS and CDR2 FNYEAQ. The V and J ends lost 3 bases and 1 base respectively, with 8 bases between them. Full variable domain (rest looked up from reference TRBV7-6 and TRBJ2-3): GAGVSQSPRYKVTKRGQDVALRCDPISGHVSLYWYRQALGQGPEFLTYFNYEAQQDKSGLPNDRFSAERPEGSISTLTIQRTEQRDSAMYRCASSFRGGTDTQYFGPGTRLTVL.

The V gene is TRBV7-9, the J gene TRBJ2-7; no clear D gene. The CDR3 loop spans 13 amino acids. Trimming left V 0 bases short and J 3 bases short, with 6 bases between. From germline, CDR1 is SEHNR and CDR2 FQNEAQ (reference sequence). The CDR3 nucleotides read TGTGCCAGCAGCTTAGCCGGGCGCTACGAGCAGTACTTC. It translates to CASSLAGRYEQYF.

V and J are TRBV5-1 and TRBJ2-3; D possibly corresponds to TRBD2 (6 bases). Trimming removed 0 bases from V and 6 bases from J, with 14 bases in between. The germline gives CDR1 SGHRS, CDR2 YFSETQ. The CDR3 totals 15 residues. Here the CDR3 reads CASSLVAGGADTQYF. As DNA, the CDR3 is TGCGCCAGCAGCTTGGTGGCCGGAGGGGCGGATACGCAGTATTTT.